This TCR beta chain appears in the sequencing data of a study of T cell changes during pregnancy in multiple sclerosis. This clone was seen a single time. Germline V gene sequence: CDR1 SGHAT, CDR2 FQNNGV. This CDR3 is built from 13 residues. Trimming cost V 5 bases and J 4 bases, with 12 bases left between them. This table comes from immunoSEQ multiplex PCR, and its TCRdb copy is limited to in-frame clones, with some not included. This table has 65,000 to 80,000 clones, around 94% appearing once. Source: CD4+ T cells from peripheral blood mononuclear cells, taken before pregnancy. This TCR was sampled from a female donor with multiple sclerosis, enrolled in a pregnancy study. The V and J genes are TRBV11-2 and TRBJ2-7, with D unresolved. In nucleotides, the CDR3 is TGTGCCAGCAGCGCCGAGAGGCTATACGAGCAGTACTTC. Translating gives CASSAERLYEQYF.